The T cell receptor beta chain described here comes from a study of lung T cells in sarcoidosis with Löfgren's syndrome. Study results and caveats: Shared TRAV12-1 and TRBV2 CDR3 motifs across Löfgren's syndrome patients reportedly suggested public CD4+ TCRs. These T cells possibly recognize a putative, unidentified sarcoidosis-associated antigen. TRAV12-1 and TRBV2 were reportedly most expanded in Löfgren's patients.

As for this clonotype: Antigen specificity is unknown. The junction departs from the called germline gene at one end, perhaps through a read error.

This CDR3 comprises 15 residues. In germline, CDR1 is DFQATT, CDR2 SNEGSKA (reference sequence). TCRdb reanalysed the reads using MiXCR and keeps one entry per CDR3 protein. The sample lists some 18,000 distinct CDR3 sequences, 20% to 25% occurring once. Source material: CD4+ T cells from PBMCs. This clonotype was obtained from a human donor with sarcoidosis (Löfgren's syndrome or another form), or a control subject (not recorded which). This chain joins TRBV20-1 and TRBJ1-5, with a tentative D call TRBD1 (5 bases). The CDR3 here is CSAPIVPGSNQPLHF. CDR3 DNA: TGCAGTGCACCCATAGTTCCAGGGTCCAATCAGCCCCTGCATTTT.